This TCR beta chain is drawn from a study of cytotoxic CD8 clonotypes in ibrutinib-treated CLL. The protocol was immunoSEQ multiplex PCR, while the TCRdb copy is restricted to in-frame clones and leaves out a portion. The table lists 150,000 or so clones, 80% to 90% of them singletons, with roughly 2% in the top ten. This clone was found once. Germline V gene sequence: CDR1 SGHDN, CDR2 FVKESK. The CDR3 has 17 residues. J lost 3 bases, V lost 1 base, and 8 bases had no gene match. The source material was PBMCs, sampled after 24 months of ibrutinib treatment. The sequence was collected from a human donor with chronic lymphocytic leukemia. This chain connects TRBV14 to TRBJ2-1; 8 bases line up with TRBD2. This CDR3 reads CASSQGLGLGIYNEQFF. CDR3 in DNA: TGTGCCAGCAGCCAAGGATTGGGACTAGGTATCTACAATGAGCAGTTCTTC.